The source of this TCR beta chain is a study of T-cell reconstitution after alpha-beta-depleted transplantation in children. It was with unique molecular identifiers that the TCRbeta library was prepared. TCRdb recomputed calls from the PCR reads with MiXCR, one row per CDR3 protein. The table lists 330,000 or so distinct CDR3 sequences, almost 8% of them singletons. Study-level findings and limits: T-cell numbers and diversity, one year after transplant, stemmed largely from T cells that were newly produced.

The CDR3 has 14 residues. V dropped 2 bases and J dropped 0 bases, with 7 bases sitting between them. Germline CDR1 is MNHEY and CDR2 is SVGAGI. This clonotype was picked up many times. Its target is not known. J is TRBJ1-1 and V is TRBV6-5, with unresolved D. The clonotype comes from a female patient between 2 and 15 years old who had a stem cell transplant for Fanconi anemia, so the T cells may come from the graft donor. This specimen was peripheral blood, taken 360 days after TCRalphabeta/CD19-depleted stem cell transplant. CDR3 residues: CASSYDSLNTEAFF. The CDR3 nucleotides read TGTGCCAGCAGTTACGACTCCTTGAACACTGAAGCTTTCTTT.